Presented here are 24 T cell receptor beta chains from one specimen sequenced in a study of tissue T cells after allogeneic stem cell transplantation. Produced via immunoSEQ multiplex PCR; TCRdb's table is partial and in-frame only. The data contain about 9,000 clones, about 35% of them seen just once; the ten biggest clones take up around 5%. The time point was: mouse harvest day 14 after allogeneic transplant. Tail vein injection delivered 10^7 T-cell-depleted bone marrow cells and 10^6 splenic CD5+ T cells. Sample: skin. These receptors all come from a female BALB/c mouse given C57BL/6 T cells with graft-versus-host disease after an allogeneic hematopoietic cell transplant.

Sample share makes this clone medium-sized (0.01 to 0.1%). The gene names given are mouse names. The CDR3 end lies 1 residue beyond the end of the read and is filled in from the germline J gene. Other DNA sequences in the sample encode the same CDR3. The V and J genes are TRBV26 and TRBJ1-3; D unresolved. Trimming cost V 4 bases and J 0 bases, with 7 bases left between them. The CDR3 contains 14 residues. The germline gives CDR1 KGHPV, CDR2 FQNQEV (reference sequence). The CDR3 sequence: CASSPGNSGNTLYF. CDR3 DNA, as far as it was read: TGTGCCAGCAGTCCGGGAAATTCTGGAAATACGCTCTAT.

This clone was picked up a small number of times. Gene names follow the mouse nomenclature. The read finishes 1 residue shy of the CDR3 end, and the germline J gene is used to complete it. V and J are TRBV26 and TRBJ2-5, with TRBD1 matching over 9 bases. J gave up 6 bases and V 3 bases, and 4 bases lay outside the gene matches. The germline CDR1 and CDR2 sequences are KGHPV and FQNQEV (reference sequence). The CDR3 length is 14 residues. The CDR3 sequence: CASSLGTGRDTQYF. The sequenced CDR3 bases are TGTGCCAGCAGTCTCGGGACAGGGAGGGACACCCAGTAC.

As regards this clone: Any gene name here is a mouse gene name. CDR3 region: CASSQQGNTEVFF. The CDR3 bases that were read are TGTGCCAGCAGCCAACAGGGAAACACAGAAGTCTTC. The V call is TRBV5, the J call TRBJ1-1; perhaps TRBD1 as D (5 bases). The read terminates 1 residue before the CDR3 end, so the remaining end is supplied by the germline J gene. Germline assignment: CDR1 LGHNA and CDR2 YNLKQL (reference sequence). The CDR3 spans 13 residues. V lost 2 bases to trimming and J lost 1 base, with 5 bases between them.

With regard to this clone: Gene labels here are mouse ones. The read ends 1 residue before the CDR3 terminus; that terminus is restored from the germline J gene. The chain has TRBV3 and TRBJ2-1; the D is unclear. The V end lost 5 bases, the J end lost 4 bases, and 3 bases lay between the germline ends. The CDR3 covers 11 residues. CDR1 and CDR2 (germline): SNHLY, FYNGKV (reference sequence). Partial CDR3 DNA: TGTGCCAGCAGCGCATATGCTGAGCAGTTC. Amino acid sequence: CASSAYAEQF. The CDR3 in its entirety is CASSAYAEQFF.

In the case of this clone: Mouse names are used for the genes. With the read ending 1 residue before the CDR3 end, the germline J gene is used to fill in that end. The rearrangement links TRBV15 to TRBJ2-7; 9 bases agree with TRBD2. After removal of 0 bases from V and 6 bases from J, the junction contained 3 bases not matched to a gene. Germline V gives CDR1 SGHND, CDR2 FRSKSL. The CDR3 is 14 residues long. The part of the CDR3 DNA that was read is TGTGCCAGCAGTTTAGCTGGGGGGGCGCTTGAACAGTAC. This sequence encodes CASSLAGGALEQY. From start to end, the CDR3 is CASSLAGGALEQYF.

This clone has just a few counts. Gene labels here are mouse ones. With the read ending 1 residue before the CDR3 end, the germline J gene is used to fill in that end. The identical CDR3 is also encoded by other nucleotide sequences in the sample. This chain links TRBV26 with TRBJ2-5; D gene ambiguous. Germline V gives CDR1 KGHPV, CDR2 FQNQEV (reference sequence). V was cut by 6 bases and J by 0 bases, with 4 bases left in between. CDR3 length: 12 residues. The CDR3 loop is CASRQNQDTQYF. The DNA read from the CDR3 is TGTGCCAGCAGACAGAACCAAGACACCCAGTAC.

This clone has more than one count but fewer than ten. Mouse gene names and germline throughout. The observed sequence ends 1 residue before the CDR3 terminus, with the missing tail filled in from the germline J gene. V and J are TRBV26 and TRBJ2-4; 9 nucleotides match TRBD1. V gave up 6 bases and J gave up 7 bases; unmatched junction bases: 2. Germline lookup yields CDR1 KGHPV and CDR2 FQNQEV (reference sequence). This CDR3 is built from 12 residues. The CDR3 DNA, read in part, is TGTGCCAGCAGGGACAGGGGAGACACCTTGTAC. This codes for CASRDRGDTLY. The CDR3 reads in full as CASRDRGDTLYF.

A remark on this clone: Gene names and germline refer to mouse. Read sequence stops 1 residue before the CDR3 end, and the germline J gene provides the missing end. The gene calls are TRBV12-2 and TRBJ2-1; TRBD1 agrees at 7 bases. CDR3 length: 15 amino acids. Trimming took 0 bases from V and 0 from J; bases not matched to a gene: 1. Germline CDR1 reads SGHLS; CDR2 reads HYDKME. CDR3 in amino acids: CASSLGTDNYAEQFF. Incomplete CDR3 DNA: TGTGCCAGCTCTCTCGGGACAGATAACTATGCTGAGCAGTTC.

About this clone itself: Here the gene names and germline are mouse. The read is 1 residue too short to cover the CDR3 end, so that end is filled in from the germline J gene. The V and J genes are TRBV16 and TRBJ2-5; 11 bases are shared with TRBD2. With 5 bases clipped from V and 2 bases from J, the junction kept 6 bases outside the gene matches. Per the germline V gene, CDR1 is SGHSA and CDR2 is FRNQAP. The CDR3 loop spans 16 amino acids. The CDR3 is CASSLGTGGLQDTQYF. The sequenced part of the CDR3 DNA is TGTGCAAGCAGCCTCGGGACTGGGGGCCTCCAAGACACCCAGTAC.

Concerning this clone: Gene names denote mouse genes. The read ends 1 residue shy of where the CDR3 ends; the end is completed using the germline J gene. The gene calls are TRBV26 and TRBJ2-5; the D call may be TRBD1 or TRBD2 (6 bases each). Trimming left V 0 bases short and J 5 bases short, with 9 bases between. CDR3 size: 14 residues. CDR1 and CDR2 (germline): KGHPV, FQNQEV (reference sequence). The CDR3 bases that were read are TGTGCCAGCAGTCTGTCGGGGGCGGGAGACACCCAGTAC. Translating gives CASSLSGAGDTQY. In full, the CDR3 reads CASSLSGAGDTQYF.

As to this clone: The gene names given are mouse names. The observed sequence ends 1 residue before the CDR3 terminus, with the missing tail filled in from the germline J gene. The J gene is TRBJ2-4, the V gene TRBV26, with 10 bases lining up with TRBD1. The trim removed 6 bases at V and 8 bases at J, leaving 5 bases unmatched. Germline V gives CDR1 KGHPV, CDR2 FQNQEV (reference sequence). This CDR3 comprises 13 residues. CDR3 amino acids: CASSLRDRGTLYF. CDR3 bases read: TGTGCCAGCAGCCTCCGGGACAGGGGCACCTTGTAC.

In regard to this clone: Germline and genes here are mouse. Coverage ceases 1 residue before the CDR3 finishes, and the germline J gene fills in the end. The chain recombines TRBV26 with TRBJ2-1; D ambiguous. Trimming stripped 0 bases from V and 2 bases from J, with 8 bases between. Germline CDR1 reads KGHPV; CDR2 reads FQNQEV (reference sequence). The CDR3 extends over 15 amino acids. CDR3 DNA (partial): TGTGCCAGCAGTCTGTCGGCGGCGGACTATGCTGAGCAGTTC. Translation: CASSLSAADYAEQF. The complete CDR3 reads CASSLSAADYAEQFF.

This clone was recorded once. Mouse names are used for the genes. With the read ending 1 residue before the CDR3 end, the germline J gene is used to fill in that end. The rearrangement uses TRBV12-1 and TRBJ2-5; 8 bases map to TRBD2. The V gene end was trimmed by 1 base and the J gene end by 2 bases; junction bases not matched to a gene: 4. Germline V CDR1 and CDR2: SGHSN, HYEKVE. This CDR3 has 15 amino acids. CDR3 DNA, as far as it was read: TGTGCCAGCTCTCTAAGGACTGGGAGCCAAGACACCCAGTAC. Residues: CASSLRTGSQDTQY. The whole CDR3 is CASSLRTGSQDTQYF. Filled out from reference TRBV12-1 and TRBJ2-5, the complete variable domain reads DSGVVQSPRHIIKEKGGRSVLTCIPISGHSNVVWYQQTLGKELKFLIQHYEKVERDKGFLPSRFSVQQFDDYHSEMNMSALELEDSAMYFCASSLRTGSQDTQYFGPGTRLLVL.

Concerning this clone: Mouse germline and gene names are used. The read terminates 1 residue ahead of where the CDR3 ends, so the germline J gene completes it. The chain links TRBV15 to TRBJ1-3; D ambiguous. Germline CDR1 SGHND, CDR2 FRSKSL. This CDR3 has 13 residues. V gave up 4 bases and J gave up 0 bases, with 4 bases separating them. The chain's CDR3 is CASSSDSGNTLYF. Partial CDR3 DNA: TGTGCCAGCAGTTCGGATTCTGGAAATACGCTCTAT.

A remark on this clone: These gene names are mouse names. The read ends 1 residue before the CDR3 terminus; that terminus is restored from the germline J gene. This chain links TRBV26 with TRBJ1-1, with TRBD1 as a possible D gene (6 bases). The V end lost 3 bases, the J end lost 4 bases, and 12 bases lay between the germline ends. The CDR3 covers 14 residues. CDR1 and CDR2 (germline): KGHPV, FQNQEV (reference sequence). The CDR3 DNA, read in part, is TGTGCCAGCAGTCTACCAGGGGCAAGCACAGAAGTCTTC. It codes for CASSLPGASTEVF. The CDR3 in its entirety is CASSLPGASTEVFF.

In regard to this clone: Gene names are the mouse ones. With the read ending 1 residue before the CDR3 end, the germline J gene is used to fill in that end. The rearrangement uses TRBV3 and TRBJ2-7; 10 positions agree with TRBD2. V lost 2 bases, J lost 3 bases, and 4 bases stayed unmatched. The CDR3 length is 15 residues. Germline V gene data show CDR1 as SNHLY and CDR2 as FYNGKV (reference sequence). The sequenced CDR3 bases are TGTGCCAGCAGCTTACGACTGGGGGGTCACTATGAACAGTAC. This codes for CASSLRLGGHYEQY. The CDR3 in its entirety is CASSLRLGGHYEQYF.

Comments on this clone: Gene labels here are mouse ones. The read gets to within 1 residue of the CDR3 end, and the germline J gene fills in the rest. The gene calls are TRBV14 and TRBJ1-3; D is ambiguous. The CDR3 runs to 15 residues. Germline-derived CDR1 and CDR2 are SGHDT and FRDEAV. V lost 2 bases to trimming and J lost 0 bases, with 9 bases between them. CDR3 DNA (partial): TGTGCCAGCAGTTTAGGCAGTCCTTCTGGAAATACGCTCTAT. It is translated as CASSLGSPSGNTLY. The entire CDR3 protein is CASSLGSPSGNTLYF. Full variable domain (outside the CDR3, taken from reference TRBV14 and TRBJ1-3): EAGVTQSPRYAVLQEGQAVSFWCDPISGHDTLYWYQQPRDQGPQLLVYFRDEAVIDNSQLPSDRFSAVRPKGTNSTLKIQSAKQGDTATYLCASSLGSPSGNTLYFGEGSRLIVV.

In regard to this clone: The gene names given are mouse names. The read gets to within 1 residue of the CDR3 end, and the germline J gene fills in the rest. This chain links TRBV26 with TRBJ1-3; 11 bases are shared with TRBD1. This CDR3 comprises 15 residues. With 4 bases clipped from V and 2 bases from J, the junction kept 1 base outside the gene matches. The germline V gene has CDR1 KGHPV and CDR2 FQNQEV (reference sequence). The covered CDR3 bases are TGTGCCAGCAGTCGGGGACAGGGGGCTGGAAATACGCTCTAT. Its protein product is CASSRGQGAGNTLY. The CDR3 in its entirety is CASSRGQGAGNTLYF.

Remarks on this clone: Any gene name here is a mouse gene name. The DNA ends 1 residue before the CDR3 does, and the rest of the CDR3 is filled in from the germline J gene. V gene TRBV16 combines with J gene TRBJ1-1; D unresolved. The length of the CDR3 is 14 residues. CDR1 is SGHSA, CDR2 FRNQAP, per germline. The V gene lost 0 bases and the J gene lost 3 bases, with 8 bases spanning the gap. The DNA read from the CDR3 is TGTGCAAGCAGCTTAGATCGGGGAGACACAGAAGTCTTC. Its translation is CASSLDRGDTEVF. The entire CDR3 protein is CASSLDRGDTEVFF.

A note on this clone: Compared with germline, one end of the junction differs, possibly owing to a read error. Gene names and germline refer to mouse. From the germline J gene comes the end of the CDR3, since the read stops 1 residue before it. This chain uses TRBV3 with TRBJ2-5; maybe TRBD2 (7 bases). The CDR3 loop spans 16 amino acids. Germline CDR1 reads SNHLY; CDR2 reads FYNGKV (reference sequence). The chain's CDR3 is CARSLQLGAHQDTQYF. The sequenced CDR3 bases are TGTGCCCGCAGCTTACAGCTGGGGGCTCACCAAGACACCCAGTAC.

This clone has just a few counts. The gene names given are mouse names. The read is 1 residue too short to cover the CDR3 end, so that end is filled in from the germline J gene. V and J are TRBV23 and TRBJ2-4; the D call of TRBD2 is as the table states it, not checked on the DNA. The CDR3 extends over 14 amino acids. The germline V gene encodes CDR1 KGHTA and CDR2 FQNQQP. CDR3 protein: CSSSLDWGANTLYF. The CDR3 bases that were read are TGCTCCAGCAGTCTCGACTGGGGGGCAAACACCTTGTAC.

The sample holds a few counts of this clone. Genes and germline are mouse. The sequenced CDR3 bases are TGTGCCAGCAAGGACATAAACACCGGGCAGCTCTAC. Amino acids: CASKDINTGQLY. The entire CDR3 protein reads CASKDINTGQLYF. V and J are TRBV14 and TRBJ2-2, with D maybe TRBD1 (5 bases). The read ends 1 residue before the CDR3 terminus; that terminus is restored from the germline J gene. The CDR3 loop spans 13 amino acids. Trimming left V 6 bases short and J 1 base short, with 7 bases between. Germline CDR1 and CDR2: SGHDT and FRDEAV.

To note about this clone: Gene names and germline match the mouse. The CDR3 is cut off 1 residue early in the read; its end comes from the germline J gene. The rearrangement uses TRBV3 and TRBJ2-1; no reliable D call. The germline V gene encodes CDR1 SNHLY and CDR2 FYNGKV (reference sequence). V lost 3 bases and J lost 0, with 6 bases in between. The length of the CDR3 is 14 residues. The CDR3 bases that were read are TGTGCCAGCAGCTTGCGGTATAACTATGCTGAGCAGTTC. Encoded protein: CASSLRYNYAEQF. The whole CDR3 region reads CASSLRYNYAEQFF.

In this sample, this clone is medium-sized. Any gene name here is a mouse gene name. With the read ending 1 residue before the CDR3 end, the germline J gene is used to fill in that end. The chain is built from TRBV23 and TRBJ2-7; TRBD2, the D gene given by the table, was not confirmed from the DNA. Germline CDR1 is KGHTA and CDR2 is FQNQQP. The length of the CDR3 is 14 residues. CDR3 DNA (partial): TGCTCCAGCAGTCAAGGGACTGGGCCATATGAACAGTAC. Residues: CSSSQGTGPYEQY. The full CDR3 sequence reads CSSSQGTGPYEQYF.